Below are 23 T cell receptor beta chains sequenced from a single sample in a study of blood T cells in healthy people across ages. A second PCR of about 7 to 11 cycles used a sample-barcoded 5' primer and a J-beta primer mix. MiXCR, run by TCRdb on the 5' RACE reads, gives a single entry per CDR3 protein. Altogether around 1,500,000 distinct CDR3 sequences are present, 25% to 30% being singletons, with the ten largest covering roughly 8%. The sequenced material came from blood. The source is a woman aged 30 to 39 in good health.

V usage is TRBV5-1 and J usage is TRBJ1-1; D gene unclear. V gave up 4 bases and J gave up 1 base, with 11 bases separating them. Looked up from germline, CDR1 is SGHRS and CDR2 is YFSETQ. CDR3 length: 14 residues. CDR3 sequence (DNA): TGCGCCAGCAGCGGGAACCGCGGGAACACTGAAGCTTTCTTT. This sequence encodes CASSGNRGNTEAFF.

This clonotype occurred a few times. The J gene is TRBJ1-5, the V gene TRBV3-1, with D tentatively TRBD1 (5 bases). The germline V gene has CDR1 LGHDT and CDR2 YNNKEL (reference sequence). CDR3 length: 14 amino acids. Trimming cost V 4 bases and J 0 bases, with 7 bases left between them. The CDR3 protein is CASSPQVSNQPQHF. Here the CDR3 DNA reads TGTGCCAGCAGCCCACAGGTTAGCAATCAGCCCCAGCATTTT.

This clonotype appeared a few times. V and J are TRBV28 and TRBJ2-5; D not certain. The CDR3 spans 13 residues. Trimming left V 5 bases short and J 6 bases short, with 13 bases between. Germline CDR1 MDHEN, CDR2 SYDVKM. This CDR3 is CASSLPLRQTQYF. CDR3 nucleotide sequence: TGTGCCAGCAGTCTCCCGCTGCGGCAGACCCAGTACTTC.

Ten or more counts support this clonotype. The V call is TRBV12-3 or TRBV12-4, the J call TRBJ2-7; 7 bases fit TRBD1. Trimming at V came to 8 bases and at J to 3 bases, leaving 19 bases not matched to a gene. This CDR3 spans 17 amino acids. CDR3 sequence reads: CASRGFSRTGKYYEQYF. DNA of the CDR3: TGTGCCAGCCGGGGATTCAGTCGGACAGGCAAATACTACGAGCAGTACTTC.

This clonotype appeared a few times. The chain's CDR3 is CASRDLAGVEVWFF. In DNA, the CDR3 is TGTGCCAGCAGAGACCTAGCGGGAGTCGAGGTATGGTTCTTC. V usage is TRBV6-6 and J usage is TRBJ2-1; TRBD2 agrees at 10 bases. With 6 bases clipped from V and 15 bases from J, the junction kept 14 bases outside the gene matches. CDR1 MNHNY and CDR2 SVGAGI come from the germline V gene (reference sequence). The CDR3 covers 14 residues.

A remark on this clonotype: A junction end diverges from the germline sequence, so it may reflect a read error. This rearrangement joins TRBV20-1 to TRBJ2-1; the match to TRBD2 covers 7 bases. The length of the CDR3 is 14 residues. Looked up from germline, CDR1 is DFQATT and CDR2 is SNEGSKA (reference sequence). CDR3 nucleotide sequence: TGCAGTGCCAGGAGCGGGACTTCCTGCAATGAGCAGTTCTTC. Protein sequence: CSARSGTSCNEQFF.

Ten or more counts support this clonotype. V gene TRBV6-5 combines with J gene TRBJ1-2, with a tentative D call TRBD1 (5 bases). V was cut by 4 bases and J by 5 bases, with 11 bases left in between. Germline lookup yields CDR1 MNHEY and CDR2 SVGAGI. There are 13 residues in the CDR3. Here the CDR3 DNA reads TGTGCCAGCAGTTCACGGGGCGGGTATGGCTACACCTTC. Its translation: CASSSRGGYGYTF.

This clonotype was detected a few times. The gene calls are TRBV12-3 or TRBV12-4 and TRBJ2-7, with D possibly TRBD2 on 6 matching bases. V lost 4 bases and J 0 bases, leaving 13 bases between the germline ends. The CDR3 contains 15 residues. The CDR3 protein is CASSWGPGVSYEQYF. The CDR3 coding sequence is TGTGCCAGCAGTTGGGGTCCGGGGGTCTCCTACGAGCAGTACTTC.

This clonotype has a count of ten or more. V and J are TRBV20-1 and TRBJ2-7; D is undetermined. Germline loops: CDR1 DFQATT, CDR2 SNEGSKA (reference sequence). The V end was cut by 3 bases, the J end by 0 bases, with 9 bases between. The CDR3 loop spans 13 amino acids. In DNA form, the CDR3 reads TGCAGTGCTAGTGGCAGAATCTCCTACGAGCAGTACTTC. Amino acids: CSASGRISYEQYF.

Turning to this clonotype: A read error is possible here, since a much larger clone lies one base away. The chain recombines TRBV29-1 with TRBJ1-4; no definite D call. The CDR3 runs to 15 residues. Germline CDR1 SQVTM, CDR2 ANQGSEA. In nucleotides, the CDR3 is TGCAGCGTTGAAGCGATTGAAGGGTTCGGGGAAAAACGGTTTTTT. Protein product: CSVEAIEGFGEKRFF.

The chain recombines TRBV5-5 with TRBJ2-7, with 9 bases matching TRBD1. J gave up 0 bases and V 2 bases, and 6 bases lay outside the gene matches. Germline V CDR1 and CDR2: SGHKS, YYEKEE (reference sequence). The length of the CDR3 is 16 residues. The CDR3 nucleotides read TGTGCCAGCAGCTTCCTACTGACAGGGGGCTCCTACGAGCAGTACTTC. Its protein is CASSFLLTGGSYEQYF. Full variable domain (rest looked up from reference TRBV5-5 and TRBJ2-7): DAGVTQSPTHLIKTRGQQVTLRCSPISGHKSVSWYQQVLGQGPQFIFQYYEKEERGRGNFPDRFSARQFPNYSSELNVNALLLGDSALYLCASSFLLTGGSYEQYFGPGTRLTVT.

V is TRBV2 and J is TRBJ1-5; D is unresolved. Germline V gives CDR1 SNHLY, CDR2 FYNNEI. The V gene lost 8 bases and the J gene lost 4 bases, with 12 bases spanning the gap. This CDR3 region has 13 residues. CDR3 sequence reads: CASSGFPNQPQHF. The CDR3 DNA follows: TGTGCCAGCTCGGGGTTTCCAAATCAGCCCCAGCATTTT. The full variable domain, rest sourced from reference TRBV2 and TRBJ1-5, is EPEVTQTPSHQVTQMGQEVILRCVPISNHLYFYWYRQILGQKVEFLVSFYNNEISEKSEIFDDQFSVERPDGSNFTLKIRSTKLEDSAMYFCASSGFPNQPQHFGDGTRLSIL.

The V and J genes are TRBV27 and TRBJ2-7; possible D gene TRBD1, 6 bases. Germline V lookup: CDR1 MNHEY, CDR2 SMNVEV (reference sequence). CDR3 length equals 14 residues. Deletions cut 8 bases from V and 1 base from J, with 15 bases between. This CDR3 reads CASGHRDTSYEQYF. DNA for the CDR3: TGTGCCAGCGGTCACCGGGACACTTCCTACGAGCAGTACTTC.

The chain is built from TRBV12-3 or TRBV12-4 and TRBJ1-4, with 7 bases aligning to TRBD1. The trim removed 6 bases at V and 1 base at J, leaving 8 bases unmatched. The CDR3 spans 16 residues. The CDR3 region has the DNA TGTGCCAGCAGGACCGGGACAGTTAGAACTAATGAAAAACTGTTTTTT. It specifies CASRTGTVRTNEKLFF.

Regarding this clonotype: The junction does not match germline at one end; this may be a read error. The chain is built from TRBV29-1 and TRBJ1-4, with no clear D. CDR1 SQVTM and CDR2 ANQGSEA come from the germline V gene. The CDR3 is 13 amino acids. The DNA for the CDR3 is TGCAGCGCCTTGGACCGTGGAAATGGAAAACTGTTTTTT. It translates to CSALDRGNGKLFF. Full variable domain (outside the CDR3, taken from reference TRBV29-1 and TRBJ1-4): SAVISQKPSRDICQRGTSLTIQCQVDSQVTMMFWYRQQPGQSLTLIATANQGSEATYESGFVIDKFPISRPNLTFSTLTVSNMSPEDSSIYLCSALDRGNGKLFFGSGTQLSVL.

Concerning this clonotype: A read error may produce the germline difference seen at one junction end. The J gene is TRBJ2-4, the V gene TRBV20-1, with 10 bases lining up with TRBD2. Gene TRBJ2-7 matches the end of the DNA better, so the J call may be wrong. CDR1 is DFQATT and CDR2 is SNEGSKA in the germline V gene (reference sequence). CDR3 size: 12 residues. This chain's CDR3 is CRASGGTYEQYF. CDR3 nucleotide sequence: TGCAGGGCTAGCGGGGGAACCTACGAGCAGTACTTC.

The V call is TRBV20-1, the J call TRBJ1-2, with TRBD1 identical over 7 bases. V shed 3 bases, J shed 3 bases, and the junction held 10 bases outside the gene matches. This CDR3 has 15 residues. CDR1 is DFQATT, CDR2 SNEGSKA, per germline (reference sequence). CDR3 sequence (DNA): TGCAGTGCTAGTCCCTTTCAGGGGGAGCACTATGGCTACACCTTC. Amino acids: CSASPFQGEHYGYTF.

V usage is TRBV9 and J usage is TRBJ2-1; D is perhaps TRBD2 (6 bases). V lost 3 bases and J lost 5, with 15 bases in between. The CDR3 covers 15 residues. Looked up from germline, CDR1 is SGDLS and CDR2 is YYNGEE. CDR3 in amino acids: CASSATGGVNNEQFF. DNA for the CDR3: TGTGCCAGCAGCGCCACCGGAGGGGTAAACAATGAGCAGTTCTTC.

This clonotype was seen a handful of times. This rearrangement joins TRBV7-6 to TRBJ1-2; 9 bases match TRBD1. The V gene end was trimmed by 6 bases and the J gene end by 6 bases; junction bases not matched to a gene: 8. The V gene's germline CDR1 is SGHVS and CDR2 FNYEAQ. The CDR3 length is 14 residues. The CDR3 sequence: CASRDPGTGHGYTF. In DNA, the CDR3 is TGTGCCAGCAGGGATCCCGGGACAGGGCATGGCTACACCTTC.

This chain uses TRBV20-1 with TRBJ1-2, with a possible D match to TRBD1 (6 bases). Germline V gene sequence: CDR1 DFQATT, CDR2 SNEGSKA (reference sequence). The CDR3 spans 14 residues. V lost 3 bases and J 1 base, leaving 12 bases between the germline ends. The CDR3 nucleotides read TGCAGTGCTAGCGCAGGGGCACATAACTATGGCTACACCTTC. Translated, it gives CSASAGAHNYGYTF.

This clonotype was observed a few times. The chain has TRBV2 and TRBJ2-1; D is perhaps TRBD1 (5 bases). The CDR3 covers 12 residues. Trimming stripped 6 bases from V and 13 bases from J, with 16 bases between. Germline lookup yields CDR1 SNHLY and CDR2 FYNNEI. DNA of the CDR3: TGTGCCAGCAGACGTGGGGCGGACCCCCAGTTCTTC. As protein: CASRRGADPQFF. Together with reference TRBV2 and TRBJ2-1, the CDR3 gives the full variable domain: EPEVTQTPSHQVTQMGQEVILRCVPISNHLYFYWYRQILGQKVEFLVSFYNNEISEKSEIFDDQFSVERPDGSNFTLKIRSTKLEDSAMYFCASRRGADPQFFGPGTRLTVL.

Here the CDR3 reads CSARDRQGFNEQFF. In nucleotides, the CDR3 is TGCAGTGCTAGAGACCGACAGGGGTTCAATGAGCAGTTCTTC. The V gene is TRBV20-1, the J gene TRBJ2-1; 8 positions agree with TRBD1. Germline V lookup: CDR1 DFQATT, CDR2 SNEGSKA (reference sequence). J gave up 6 bases and V 0 bases, and 4 bases lay outside the gene matches. This CDR3 has 14 residues.

This clonotype has ten or more counts. V is TRBV6-6 and J is TRBJ1-2; D gene uncertain. Germline CDR1 reads MNHNY; CDR2 reads SVGAGI (reference sequence). V gave up 7 bases and J gave up 8 bases, with 14 bases separating them. This CDR3 contains 12 residues. Here the CDR3 reads CASIAQTNGYTF. For the CDR3, the DNA is TGTGCCAGCATCGCCCAGACTAACGGCTACACCTTC.